This T cell receptor (beta chain) comes out of a study of post-analysis software for immune sequencing data. As for the study in general: Clinical courses comprised relapsing-remitting, secondary progressive and progressive-relapsing multiple sclerosis.

Notes on this clonotype: The antigen is undetermined. The CDR3 does not end in the conserved phenylalanine or tryptophan, so this is likely a read error.

Study-wide results and caveats: In patients, TRBV5-6, TRBV5-1 and TRBV20-1 belonged to roughly five TRBV segments found more frequently than in controls.

V lost 0 bases, J lost 2 bases, and 8 bases lay in between. Germline lookup yields CDR1 LNHNV and CDR2 YYDKDF (reference sequence). The CDR3 has 15 amino acids. The authors incorporated unique molecular identifiers into the TCR beta cDNA libraries. MiXCR, applied by TCRdb to the PCR reads, yields one record per CDR3 protein. The data contain about 160,000 distinct CDR3 sequences, under 40% of them singletons. This sequence joins TRBV15 and TRBJ2-1, with a weak D call TRBD1 (5 bases). The origin of this receptor is a girl between 5 and 17 years old with multiple sclerosis. The sequencing used blood, collected after autologous hematopoietic stem cell transplantation. The CDR3 here is CATSRERTTYNEQFL. CDR3 sequence (DNA): TGTGCCACCAGCAGAGAAAGGACAACCTACAATGAGCAGTTCCTC.